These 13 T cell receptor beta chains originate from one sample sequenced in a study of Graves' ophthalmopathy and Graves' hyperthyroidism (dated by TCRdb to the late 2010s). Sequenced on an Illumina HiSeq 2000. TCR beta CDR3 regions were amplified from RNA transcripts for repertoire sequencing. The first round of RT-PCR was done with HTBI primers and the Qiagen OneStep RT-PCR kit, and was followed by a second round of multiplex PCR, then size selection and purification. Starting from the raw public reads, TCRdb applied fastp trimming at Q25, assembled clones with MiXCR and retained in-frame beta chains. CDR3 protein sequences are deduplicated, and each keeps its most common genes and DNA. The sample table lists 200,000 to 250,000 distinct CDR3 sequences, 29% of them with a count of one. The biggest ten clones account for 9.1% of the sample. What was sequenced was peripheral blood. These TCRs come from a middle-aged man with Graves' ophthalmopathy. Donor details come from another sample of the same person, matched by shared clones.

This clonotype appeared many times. In nucleotides, the CDR3 is TGTGCCAGCAGTCGCGGACGGTCCTACGAGCAGTACTTC. Protein: CASSRGRSYEQYF. This chain uses TRBV2 with TRBJ2-7; D not resolved. The germline gives CDR1 SNHLY, CDR2 FYNNEI. The length of the CDR3 is 13 residues. V lost 5 bases, J lost 1 base, and 9 bases lay in between.

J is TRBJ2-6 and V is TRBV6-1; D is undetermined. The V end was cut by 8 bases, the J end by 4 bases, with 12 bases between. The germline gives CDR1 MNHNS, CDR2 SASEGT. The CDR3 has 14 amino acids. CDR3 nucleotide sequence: TGTGCCAGCTCAGCACGATCGGGGGCCAACGTCCTGACTTTC. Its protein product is CASSARSGANVLTF.

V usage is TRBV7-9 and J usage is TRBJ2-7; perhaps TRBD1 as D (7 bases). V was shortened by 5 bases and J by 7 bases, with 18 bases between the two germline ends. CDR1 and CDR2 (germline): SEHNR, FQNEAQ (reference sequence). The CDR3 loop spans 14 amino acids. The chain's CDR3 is CASSPRGQAGEQYF. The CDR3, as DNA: TGTGCCAGCAGCCCCCGTGGACAGGCGGGGGAGCAGTACTTC.

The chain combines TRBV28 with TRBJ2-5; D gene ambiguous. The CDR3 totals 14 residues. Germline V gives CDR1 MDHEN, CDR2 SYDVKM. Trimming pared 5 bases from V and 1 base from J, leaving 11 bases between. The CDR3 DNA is TGTGCCAGCAGTCCAATGCGACCCCAAGAGACCCAGTACTTC. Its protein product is CASSPMRPQETQYF.

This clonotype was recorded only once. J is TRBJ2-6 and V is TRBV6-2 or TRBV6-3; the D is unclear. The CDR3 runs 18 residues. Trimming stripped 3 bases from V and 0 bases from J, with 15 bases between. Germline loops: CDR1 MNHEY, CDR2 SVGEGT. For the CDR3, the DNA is TGTGCCAGCAGTTATGGCCACCATTCCTTCTCTGGGGCCAACGTCCTGACTTTC. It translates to CASSYGHHSFSGANVLTF.

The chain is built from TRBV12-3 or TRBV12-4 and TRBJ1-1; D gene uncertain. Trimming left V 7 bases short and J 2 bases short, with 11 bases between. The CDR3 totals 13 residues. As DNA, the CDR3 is TGTGCCAGCACCACCCAGCTAAACACTGAAGCTTTCTTT. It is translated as CASTTQLNTEAFF.

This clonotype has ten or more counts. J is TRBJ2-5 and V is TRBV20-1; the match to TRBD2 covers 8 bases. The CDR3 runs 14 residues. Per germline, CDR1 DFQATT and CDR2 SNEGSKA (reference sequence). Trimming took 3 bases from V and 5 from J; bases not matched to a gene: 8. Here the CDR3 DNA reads TGCAGTGCTAGCGACTCTAGCGGGTGGGAGACCCAGTACTTC. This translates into CSASDSSGWETQYF.

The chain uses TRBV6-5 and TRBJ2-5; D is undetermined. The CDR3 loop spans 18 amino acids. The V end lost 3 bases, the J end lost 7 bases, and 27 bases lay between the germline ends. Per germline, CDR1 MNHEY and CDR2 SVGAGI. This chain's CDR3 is CASSYEIPGPSSVRTQYF. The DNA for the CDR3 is TGTGCCAGCAGTTATGAAATCCCAGGACCCTCATCTGTACGGACCCAGTACTTC.

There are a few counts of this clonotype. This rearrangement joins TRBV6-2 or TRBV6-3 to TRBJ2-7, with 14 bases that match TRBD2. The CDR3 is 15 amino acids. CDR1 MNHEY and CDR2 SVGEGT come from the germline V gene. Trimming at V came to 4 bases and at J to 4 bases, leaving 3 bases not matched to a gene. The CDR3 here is CASSSGTSGRYEQYF. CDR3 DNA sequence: TGTGCCAGCAGTTCCGGGACTAGCGGGAGATACGAGCAGTACTTC.

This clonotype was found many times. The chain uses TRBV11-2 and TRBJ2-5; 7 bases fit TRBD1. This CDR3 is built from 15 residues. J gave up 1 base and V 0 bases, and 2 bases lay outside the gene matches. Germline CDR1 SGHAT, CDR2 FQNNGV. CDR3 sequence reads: CASSLEGDSQETQYF. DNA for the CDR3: TGTGCCAGCAGCTTAGAAGGGGACAGCCAAGAGACCCAGTACTTC.

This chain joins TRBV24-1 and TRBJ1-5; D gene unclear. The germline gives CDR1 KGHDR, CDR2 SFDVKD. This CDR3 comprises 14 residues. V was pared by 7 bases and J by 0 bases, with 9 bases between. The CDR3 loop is CATSNSVSNQPQHF. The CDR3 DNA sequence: TGTGCCACCAGCAACTCGGTTAGCAATCAGCCCCAGCATTTT.

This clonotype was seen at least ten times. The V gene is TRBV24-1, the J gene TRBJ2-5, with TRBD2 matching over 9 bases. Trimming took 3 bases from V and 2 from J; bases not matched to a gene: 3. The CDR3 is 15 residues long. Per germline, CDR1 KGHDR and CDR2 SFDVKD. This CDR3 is CATSDGTSGQETQYF. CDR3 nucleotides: TGTGCCACCAGTGATGGAACTAGCGGGCAAGAGACCCAGTACTTC.

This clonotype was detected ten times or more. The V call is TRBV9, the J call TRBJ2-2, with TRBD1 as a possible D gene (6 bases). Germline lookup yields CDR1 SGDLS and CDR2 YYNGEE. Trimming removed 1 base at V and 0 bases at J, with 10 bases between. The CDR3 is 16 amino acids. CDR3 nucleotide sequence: TGTGCCAGCAGCGTATCGGACAGCGCGAACACCGGGGAGCTGTTTTTT. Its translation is CASSVSDSANTGELFF.